This is a list of T cell receptor beta chains from one sample in a study of OX40 agonist ivuxolimab in advanced cancers. TCRdb's table, derived via immunoSEQ multiplex PCR, lists solely in-frame clones and lacks some. The data hold some 99,000 clones, with 90% observed a single time. The sample in question was CD4+ or CD8+ T cells sorted from blood, obtained in a trial of the OX40 agonist ivuxolimab. The receptors shown here come from an adult with an advanced solid tumor such as melanoma, head and neck, liver or kidney cancer. The CDR3 runs from the conserved cysteine through the conserved F or W. A D gene is named only where the DNA matches it firmly. The size entry is marked missing in some rows and otherwise reads once, few, many or a size class.

J gene: TRBJ1-1
D gene: TRBD1
clone size: NA
V gene: TRBV7-9
CDR3 protein: CASSLVPTGGTEAFF
CDR3 DNA: TGTGCCAGCAGCTTAGTCCCTACAGGGGGCACTGAAGCTTTCTTT

J gene: TRBJ2-1
D gene: NA
clone size: NA
V gene: TRBV5-1
CDR3 protein: CASSPTGHSSYNEQFF
CDR3 DNA: TGCGCCAGCAGCCCGACGGGACACAGCTCCTACAATGAGCAGTTCTTC

J gene: TRBJ1-2
D gene: NA
clone size: NA
V gene: TRBV2
CDR3 protein: CASSTTNYGYTF
CDR3 DNA: TGTGCCAGCAGTACAACTAACTATGGCTACACCTTC

J gene: TRBJ1-1
D gene: NA
clone size: NA
V gene: TRBV5-4
CDR3 protein: CASRSGTYMNTEAFF
CDR3 DNA: TGTGCCAGCAGATCCGGGACATACATGAACACTGAAGCTTTCTTT

J gene: TRBJ1-1
D gene: NA
clone size: NA
V gene: TRBV5-4
CDR3 protein: CASSRPGGGRTEAFF
CDR3 DNA: TGTGCCAGCAGCAGACCTGGGGGGGGCAGGACTGAAGCTTTCTTT

J gene: TRBJ1-5
D gene: NA
clone size: few
V gene: TRBV18
CDR3 protein: CASSINLGQPQHF
CDR3 DNA: TGTGCCAGCTCGATTAACCTCGGTCAGCCCCAGCATTTT

J gene: TRBJ2-7
D gene: NA
clone size: NA
V gene: TRBV11-1
CDR3 protein: CASSLMGDARVF
CDR3 DNA: TGTGCCAGCAGCTTAATGGGAGACGCTAGGGTGTTC

J gene: TRBJ2-5
D gene: NA
clone size: NA
V gene: TRBV5-1
CDR3 protein: CASGGRAEAQYF
CDR3 DNA: TGCGCCAGCGGAGGTAGGGCTGAGGCCCAGTACTTC

J gene: TRBJ2-2
D gene: NA
clone size: NA
V gene: TRBV5-4
CDR3 protein: CASSFLASGELFF
CDR3 DNA: TGTGCCAGCAGCTTCCTAGCTAGCGGGGAGCTGTTTTTT

J gene: TRBJ2-3
D gene: NA
clone size: NA
V gene: TRBV27
CDR3 protein: CASSFREFADTQYF
CDR3 DNA: TGTGCCAGCAGTTTCCGGGAGTTCGCAGATACGCAGTATTTT

J gene: TRBJ2-1
D gene: TRBD2
clone size: NA
V gene: TRBV10-3
CDR3 protein: CAISTSGRRENEQFF
CDR3 DNA: TGTGCCATCAGCACTAGCGGGCGGAGGGAGAATGAGCAGTTCTTC

J gene: TRBJ1-6
D gene: TRBD1
clone size: NA
V gene: TRBV18
CDR3 protein: CASSRQGSSYNSPLHF
CDR3 DNA: TGTGCCAGCTCACGACAGGGGAGCTCCTATAATTCACCCCTCCACTTT

J gene: TRBJ1-1
D gene: NA
clone size: NA
V gene: TRBV21-1
CDR3 protein: CAKRRRANTEAFF
CDR3 DNA: TGTGCGAAAAGACGGAGAGCTAACACTGAAGCTTTCTTT

J gene: TRBJ2-7
D gene: TRBD2
clone size: NA
V gene: TRBV11-3
CDR3 protein: CASSSLTSGSIYEQYF
CDR3 DNA: TGTGCCAGCAGCTCACTGACTAGCGGGAGCATCTACGAGCAGTACTTC

J gene: TRBJ1-1
D gene: NA
clone size: NA
V gene: TRBV19
CDR3 protein: CASSIRGANTEAFF
CDR3 DNA: TGTGCCAGTAGTATTCGGGGAGCGAACACTGAAGCTTTCTTT

J gene: TRBJ2-1
D gene: NA
clone size: once
V gene: TRBV7-2
CDR3 protein: CASSQGFDNEQFF
CDR3 DNA: TGTGCCAGCAGCCAGGGATTCGACAATGAGCAGTTCTTC

J gene: TRBJ1-5
D gene: NA
clone size: NA
V gene: TRBV2
CDR3 protein: CASRHDTGNQPQHF
CDR3 DNA: TGTGCCAGCAGACATGACACGGGCAATCAGCCCCAGCATTTT